The 5 T cell receptor beta chains below all came from one sample that was sequenced in a study of T cell responses to AZD1222 COVID-19 vaccine. The repertoire was sequenced with immunoSEQ multiplex PCR; TCRdb's copy has only in-frame clones and lacks some. The top ten clones hold approximately 3% of a sample with about 110,000 clones, 70% to 90% of them seen once. This specimen consisted of peripheral blood, obtained on day 0 of AZD1222 vaccination. These receptors originate from an adult in good health.

V and J are TRBV7-2 and TRBJ1-2, with 7 bases identical to TRBD1. The germline V gene has CDR1 SGHTA and CDR2 FQGNSA. The CDR3 sequence is 13 residues long. The V gene end was trimmed by 5 bases and the J gene end by 9 bases; junction bases not matched to a gene: 9. In DNA, the CDR3 is TGTGCCAGCAGCCCAGACAGGGTGCGAAGCTACACCTTC. It is translated as CASSPDRVRSYTF.

This clone was observed once. The rearrangement joins TRBV7-9 to TRBJ1-5; D is ambiguous. Germline CDR1 reads SEHNR; CDR2 reads FQNEAQ (reference sequence). This CDR3 is 17 amino acids long. Trimming removed 4 bases at V and 4 bases at J, with 20 bases between. The CDR3: CASSSSETAVWNQPQHF. DNA of the CDR3: TGTGCCAGCAGCTCCTCCGAGACCGCTGTTTGGAATCAGCCCCAGCATTTT.

The chain recombines TRBV11-2 with TRBJ2-1; 11 nucleotides agree with TRBD2. The junction had 9 bases not matched to a gene; V was cut back by 7 bases and J by 7 bases. Germline V lookup: CDR1 SGHAT, CDR2 FQNNGV. The CDR3 contains 15 residues. CDR3 in amino acids: CASIRLAGGLNEQFF. For the CDR3, the DNA is TGTGCCAGCATCCGCTTAGCGGGGGGGCTTAATGAGCAGTTCTTC.

V is TRBV4-1 and J is TRBJ1-2, with D unresolved. The ends were cut back, 1 base at V and 1 base at J, with 19 bases in the middle. Germline CDR1 and CDR2: MGHRA and YSYEKL. The CDR3 is made up of 18 amino acids. CDR3 in DNA: TGCGCCAGCAGCCAAGGGAGAGACGTCGTTGATATTAACTATGGCTACACCTTC. This encodes CASSQGRDVVDINYGYTF.

This rearrangement joins TRBV7-2 to TRBJ1-6; TRBD1 matches 9 bases. Germline CDR1 SGHTA, CDR2 FQGNSA. The CDR3 runs to 15 residues. V lost 5 bases and J lost 6; bases outside the gene matches: 5. The CDR3 region has the DNA TGTGCCAGCAGCCCGGGACAGGGAGGTAATTCACCCCTCCACTTT. Translated: CASSPGQGGNSPLHF.